This T cell receptor (beta chain) was sequenced in a study of T cell responses to AZD1222 COVID-19 vaccine. In germline, CDR1 is LNHNV, CDR2 YYDKDF (reference sequence). V shed 5 bases and J 5 bases; nucleotides not matched to a gene: 4. The CDR3 totals 15 residues. Only in-frame clones appear in the TCRdb table, and some are missing; sequencing was by immunoSEQ multiplex PCR. The sample records about 120,000 clones, around 87% being singletons. The clonotype was recovered from an adult in good health. The specimen was peripheral blood, collected on day 0 of AZD1222 vaccination. The V call is TRBV15, the J call TRBJ1-4; 11 bases line up with TRBD1. The CDR3 loop reads CATSGGQGGNEKLFF. The CDR3 region has the DNA TGTGCCACCAGCGGGGGACAGGGGGGGAATGAAAAACTGTTTTTT.